This is a list of T cell receptor beta chains from one sample in a study of blood T cell repertoires in COVID-19. Produced via immunoSEQ multiplex PCR; TCRdb's table is partial and in-frame only. There are 200,000 to 250,000 clones in the sample; less than 90% occur only once, and over 9.5% lies in the top ten. Source material: peripheral blood. Receptor source: a woman of 80 years or more with COVID-19, enrolled during active disease. CDR3s include the opening cysteine and the closing phenylalanine or tryptophan. Fields, in order: CDR3 protein, CDR3 DNA, J gene, clone size, D gene, V gene. The D gene is left open where the match is weak. A row's size may be missing; if present it is once, few, many or a size class.

CASSTEISYEQYF	TGTGCCAGTAGTACGGAGATTTCCTACGAGCAGTACTTC	TRBJ2-7	once	NA	TRBV19
CASSSTAGTEAFF	TGTGCCAGCAGCTCGACCGCAGGGACTGAAGCTTTCTTT	TRBJ1-1	NA	NA	TRBV7-3
CASSPRGGGGDEQFF	TGTGCCAGCTCACCACGTGGCGGGGGAGGGGATGAGCAGTTCTTC	TRBJ2-1	NA	TRBD2	TRBV18
CASSYTSNTEAFF	TGTGCCAGCAGTTACACATCGAACACTGAAGCTTTCTTT	TRBJ1-1	NA	NA	TRBV6-2/TRBV6-3
CAIGPTGQGNSPLHF	TGTGCCATCGGACCCACGGGACAGGGTAATTCACCCCTCCACTTT	TRBJ1-6	NA	TRBD1	TRBV10-3
CAGYRGPGYGYTF	TGTGCCGGTTACAGGGGGCCGGGCTATGGCTACACCTTC	TRBJ1-2	once	TRBD1	TRBV19
CASRYLDRGSYEQYF	TGTGCCAGTAGATACCTCGACAGGGGTTCCTACGAGCAGTACTTC	TRBJ2-7	once	TRBD1	TRBV19
CASTSGQGNYEQYF	TGCGCCAGCACCTCGGGACAGGGTAACTACGAGCAGTACTTC	TRBJ2-7	once	TRBD1	TRBV10-2
CASSPGTGGNTGELFF	TGTGCCAGCAGCCCGGGGACAGGGGGCAACACCGGGGAGCTGTTTTTT	TRBJ2-2	NA	TRBD1	TRBV28
CASGRAGPGANVLTF	TGTGCCAGCGGACGAGCAGGGCCAGGGGCCAACGTCCTGACTTTC	TRBJ2-6	NA	NA	TRBV28
CASSLATGAGNTIYF	TGCGCCAGCAGCTTGGCTACAGGGGCTGGAAACACCATATATTTT	TRBJ1-3	NA	TRBD1	TRBV5-1
CASSLPGELFF	TGTGCCAGCAGTCTCCCCGGGGAGCTGTTTTTT	TRBJ2-2	NA	NA	TRBV12-3/TRBV12-4
CASSTTFQETQYF	TGTGCCAGTAGTACAACTTTCCAAGAGACCCAGTACTTC	TRBJ2-5	NA	NA	TRBV19
CASSPPGQGISPLHF	TGTGCCAGCAGCCCACCGGGACAGGGCATCTCACCCCTCCACTTT	TRBJ1-6	NA	TRBD1	TRBV11-2
CASSQDLERAYPGETQYF	TGTGCCAGCAGCCAAGATCTGGAGCGGGCCTACCCCGGGGAGACCCAGTACTTC	TRBJ2-5	NA	NA	TRBV4-2
CASRPQGEGSGAFF	TGTGCCAGCAGGCCGCAGGGGGAAGGCAGTGGGGCTTTCTTT	TRBJ1-1	NA	TRBD1	TRBV7-2
CASSYRDRGSYEQYF	TGTGCCAGCAGTTACCGGGACAGGGGCTCCTACGAGCAGTACTTC	TRBJ2-7	NA	TRBD1	TRBV6-5
CASSPGTGYNEQFF	TGTGCCAGCAGCCCCGGGACAGGATACAATGAGCAGTTCTTC	TRBJ2-1	NA	TRBD1	TRBV7-6
CASSHLGPTGANVLTF	TGTGCCAGCAGTCATCTAGGTCCTACTGGGGCCAACGTCCTGACTTTC	TRBJ2-6	NA	NA	TRBV7-9
CASSSAGLAGIRETQYF	TGTGCCAGCAGCTCGGCGGGCCTAGCGGGGATCCGAGAGACCCAGTACTTC	TRBJ2-5	NA	TRBD2	TRBV5-4
CASSRQGRNTGELFF	TGTGCCAGCAGTCGACAGGGGAGGAACACCGGGGAGCTGTTTTTT	TRBJ2-2	NA	TRBD1	TRBV6-6
CASSGNRGEYNSPLHF	TGTGCCAGCAGCGGGAACAGGGGGGAATATAATTCACCCCTCCACTTT	TRBJ1-6	once	TRBD1	TRBV5-5
CASSFDLYNEQFF	TGTGCCAGCAGCTTCGACTTATACAATGAGCAGTTCTTC	TRBJ2-1	NA	NA	TRBV7-2
CAWNRGNYGYTF	TGTGCCTGGAATAGGGGCAACTATGGCTACACCTTC	TRBJ1-2	NA	NA	TRBV30
CASSPFSGGRTDTQYF	TGTGCCAGCAGCCCGTTTAGCGGGGGGCGCACAGATACGCAGTATTTT	TRBJ2-3	NA	TRBD2	TRBV3-1/TRBV3-2
CASSTPDRNNSPLHF	TGTGCCAGCAGTACCCCAGACAGGAATAATTCACCCCTCCACTTT	TRBJ1-6	NA	NA	TRBV28
CASTGRGQRNTEAFF	TGTGCCAGCACCGGCCGGGGACAGAGGAACACTGAAGCTTTCTTT	TRBJ1-1	NA	TRBD1	TRBV5-5
CASSLGGRQTFYGYTF	TGTGCCAGCAGCTTAGGGGGCCGACAGACCTTCTATGGCTACACCTTC	TRBJ1-2	NA	NA	TRBV7-9
CASSVGTLGSNEQFF	TGTGCCAGCAGTGTCGGGACACTGGGTAGCAATGAGCAGTTCTTC	TRBJ2-1	NA	NA	TRBV25-1
CASSILTGGSEQYF	TGTGCCAGTAGTATTCTCACAGGGGGCAGTGAGCAGTACTTC	TRBJ2-7	NA	TRBD1	TRBV19
CASRQTGAGAEAFF	TGTGCCAGCAGGCAGACAGGGGCGGGGGCTGAAGCTTTCTTT	TRBJ1-1	NA	TRBD1	TRBV25-1
CASSLGPGFSTDTQYF	TGCGCCAGCAGCTTGGGCCCGGGGTTTAGCACAGATACGCAGTATTTT	TRBJ2-3	once	NA	TRBV5-1
CASSLTRGGVNTQYF	TGTGCCAGCAGCTTAACCCGAGGAGGGGTGAATACGCAGTATTTT	TRBJ2-3	NA	NA	TRBV7-2
CASYSNYGYTF	TGTGCCAGCTACAGTAACTATGGCTACACCTTC	TRBJ1-2	NA	NA	TRBV28
CASSFARDNEQFF	TGTGCCAGCAGTTTTGCCCGGGACAATGAGCAGTTCTTC	TRBJ2-1	once	NA	TRBV12-3/TRBV12-4
CASSYSRGPYGYTF	TGTGCCAGCAGTTACTCACGGGGTCCCTATGGCTACACCTTC	TRBJ1-2	NA	NA	TRBV6-5
CAISWSGGPSTDTQYF	TGTGCCATCAGTTGGAGCGGGGGGCCGAGCACAGATACGCAGTATTTT	TRBJ2-3	NA	TRBD2	TRBV10-3
CASRDSHNEQFF	TGTGCCAGCCGGGACAGTCACAATGAGCAGTTCTTC	TRBJ2-1	NA	TRBD1	TRBV27
CASSIGTGVEQYF	TGTGCCAGCTCAATAGGGACAGGGGTCGAGCAGTACTTC	TRBJ2-7	NA	TRBD1	TRBV18
CASSIGGGDTEAFF	TGTGCCAGTAGTATAGGGGGAGGGGACACTGAAGCTTTCTTT	TRBJ1-1	NA	NA	TRBV19
CASSLGAGRGKDEQFF	TGCGCCAGCAGCTTGGGAGCGGGAAGGGGCAAGGATGAGCAGTTCTTC	TRBJ2-1	once	TRBD2	TRBV5-1
CAWSAQGIGEKLFF	TGTGCCTGGAGTGCCCAGGGAATAGGTGAAAAACTGTTTTTT	TRBJ1-4	once	NA	TRBV30
CASSYSTNQPQHF	TGTGCCAGCAGTTACTCGACAAATCAGCCCCAGCATTTT	TRBJ1-5	NA	NA	TRBV6-5
CASSFTGFDSPLHF	TGTGCCAGCAGCTTTACCGGGTTTGATTCACCCCTCCACTTT	TRBJ1-6	NA	NA	TRBV11-2
CASTSSGFFYEQYF	TGTGCCAGCACCTCGAGCGGGTTCTTCTACGAGCAGTACTTC	TRBJ2-7	few	NA	TRBV7-9